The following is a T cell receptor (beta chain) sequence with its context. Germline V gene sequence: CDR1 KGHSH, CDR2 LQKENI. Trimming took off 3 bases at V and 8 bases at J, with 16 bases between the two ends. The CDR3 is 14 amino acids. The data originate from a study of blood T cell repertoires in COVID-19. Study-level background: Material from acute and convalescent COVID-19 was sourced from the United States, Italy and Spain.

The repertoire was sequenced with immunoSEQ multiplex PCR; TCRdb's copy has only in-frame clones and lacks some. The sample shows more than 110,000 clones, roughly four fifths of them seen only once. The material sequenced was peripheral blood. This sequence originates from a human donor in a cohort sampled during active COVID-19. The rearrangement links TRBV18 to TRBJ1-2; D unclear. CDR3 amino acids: CASSPPSGFGGYTF. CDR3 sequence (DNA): TGTGCCAGCTCACCTCCCTCGGGATTTGGGGGCTACACCTTC.